This TCR beta chain was documented in a study of T cell responses to AZD1222 COVID-19 vaccine. Findings and caveats of the study: Nearly half of the spike-specific TCRs reportedly recognize variant regions that carry no mutations. At study baseline, merely several AZD1222 recipients were seropositive. Spike-specific TCR breadth rose after two AZD1222 doses, and depth rose as well. Distributed over spike, vaccine-associated CD4 TCRs predominated at 160-218 and 743-854.

TCRdb keeps only in-frame clones here, not all; method: immunoSEQ multiplex PCR. The table includes 75,000 to 100,000 clones, 90% detected once. About this clone itself: The antigen is not known.

Germline CDR1 MNHEY, CDR2 SMNVEV (reference sequence). CDR3 length equals 15 residues. V lost 5 bases and J lost 2; bases outside the gene matches: 7. The sample in question was peripheral blood, obtained on day 0 of AZD1222 vaccination. The chain employs TRBV27 and TRBJ1-1, with 8 positions matching TRBD1. This receptor was obtained from an adult in good health. CDR3 sequence: CASSTTGGVNTEAFF. Written as DNA, the CDR3 is TGTGCCAGCAGTACCACAGGGGGAGTAAACACTGAAGCTTTCTTT.